A single sample is the source of the 12 T cell receptor beta chains below, sequenced in a study of a mutant IDH1 vaccine in newly diagnosed glioma. No antigen is known for these receptors. Indicated time point: week 11, during vaccination. The study gave 300 ug of mutant IDH1 20-mer peptide per vaccine dose, with topical imiquimod. Profiling relied on immunoSEQ multiplex PCR, and the TCRdb table lists in-frame clones only, not all of them. There are some 130,000 clones in the sample; around 80% occur only once, and about 5.5% lies in the top ten. The source material was PBMCs, sampled from a glioma patient whose treatment included an IDH1 peptide vaccine. The receptors come from a man in his forties with glioma.

V is TRBV10-3 and J is TRBJ2-1; D might be TRBD2 (6 bases). Germline V gene lookup returns CDR1 ENHRY and CDR2 SYGVKD. The V gene lost 3 bases and the J gene lost 0 bases, with 12 bases spanning the gap. This CDR3 region has 16 residues. CDR3 coding DNA: TGTGCCATCAGTGAAGGGGACTTGATCTCCTACAATGAGCAGTTCTTC. This translates into CAISEGDLISYNEQFF.

V is TRBV5-4 and J is TRBJ1-3; possibly TRBD1 for D (5 bases). The CDR3 spans 17 residues. The V gene's germline CDR1 is SGHNT and CDR2 YYREEE (reference sequence). V was shortened by 6 bases and J by 0 bases, with 19 bases between the two germline ends. CDR3 residues: CASTNLKGPNSGNTIYF. As DNA, the CDR3 is TGTGCCAGCACCAACCTTAAGGGGCCCAACTCTGGAAACACCATATATTTT.

V and J are TRBV7-2 and TRBJ1-3; D is unclear. The V end was cut by 6 bases, the J end by 0 bases, with 9 bases between. Per the germline V gene, CDR1 is SGHTA and CDR2 is FQGNSA. The CDR3 is 14 amino acids. The CDR3 protein is CASRSQSSGNTIYF. CDR3 DNA sequence: TGTGCCAGCAGGTCCCAGTCCTCTGGAAACACCATATATTTT.

The chain employs TRBV9 and TRBJ1-4, with D tentatively TRBD1 (6 bases). The germline CDR1 and CDR2 sequences are SGDLS and YYNGEE. Trimming shortened V by 3 bases and J by 2 bases, and 8 bases separated the two germline ends. This CDR3 has 14 residues. The CDR3 loop reads CASSAGETNEKLFF. CDR3 DNA sequence: TGTGCCAGCAGCGCAGGGGAGACTAATGAAAAACTGTTTTTT. Full variable domain (rest looked up from reference TRBV9 and TRBJ1-4): DSGVTQTPKHLITATGQRVTLRCSPRSGDLSVYWYQQSLDQGLQFLIQYYNGEERAKGNILERFSAQQFPDLHSELNLSSLELGDSALYFCASSAGETNEKLFFGSGTQLSVL.

The chain is built from TRBV19 and TRBJ2-7; 9 bases are a match to TRBD1. This CDR3 is built from 14 residues. Germline CDR1 reads LNHDA; CDR2 reads SQIVND (reference sequence). V gave up 5 bases and J gave up 4 bases; unmatched junction bases: 6. The CDR3 sequence: CASSPGQGKYEQYF. The CDR3 bases are TGTGCCAGTAGTCCGGGACAGGGAAAGTACGAGCAGTACTTC.

CDR3: CASSPDRGSYNEQFF. The CDR3 bases are TGTGCCAGCAGTCCCGACAGGGGATCTTACAATGAGCAGTTCTTC. The V call is TRBV2, the J call TRBJ2-1; 8 nucleotides align to TRBD1. The CDR3 contains 15 residues. The V gene end was trimmed by 5 bases and the J gene end by 4 bases; junction bases not matched to a gene: 7. The V gene's germline CDR1 is SNHLY and CDR2 FYNNEI.

The V and J genes are TRBV5-1 and TRBJ2-5; 9 bases fit TRBD2. Germline trimming cut 1 base from V and 5 bases from J; bases unmatched to any gene: 6. The germline V gene has CDR1 SGHRS and CDR2 YFSETQ. The CDR3 is made up of 15 amino acids. The CDR3 DNA sequence: TGCGCCAGCAGCTTGTCTAGCGGGGCGGGCGAGACCCAGTACTTC. The encoded protein is CASSLSSGAGETQYF.

This clone was recorded once. V gene TRBV7-8 combines with J gene TRBJ2-2; TRBD2 is a possible D gene (6 bases). The germline V gene has CDR1 SGHVS and CDR2 FQNEAQ. Trimming cost V 5 bases and J 7 bases, with 17 bases left between them. CDR3 length: 15 residues. CDR3 sequence: CASSKLGGVNGELFF. DNA of the CDR3: TGTGCCAGCAGCAAACTCGGGGGAGTAAACGGGGAGCTGTTTTTT.

The chain is built from TRBV4-2 and TRBJ2-5; 8 nucleotides align to TRBD2. The CDR3 is made up of 17 amino acids. The V gene's germline CDR1 is LGHNA and CDR2 YNFKEQ. J lost 3 bases, V lost 4 bases, and 13 bases had no gene match. The CDR3 region is CASSLGPGGPEEETQYF. CDR3 DNA sequence: TGTGCCAGCAGCCTCGGGCCGGGAGGGCCTGAGGAAGAGACCCAGTACTTC.

The chain carries TRBV28 and TRBJ1-3; D gene uncertain. The ends were cut back, 6 bases at V and 4 bases at J, with 16 bases in the middle. Germline CDR1 and CDR2: MDHEN and SYDVKM. The CDR3 loop spans 15 amino acids. In nucleotides, the CDR3 is TGTGCCAGCAGCGGGCAGAATTCGAGAGGAAACACCATATATTTT. Amino acids: CASSGQNSRGNTIYF.

The chain carries TRBV18 and TRBJ2-7; TRBD1 agrees at 9 bases. The V and J ends lost 3 bases and 6 bases, in that order; junction bases with no gene match: 3. CDR1 is KGHSH, CDR2 LQKENI, per germline. This CDR3 has 13 residues. The CDR3 DNA is TGTGCCAGCTCACCTCAGGACAGGGGCGAGCAGTACTTC. Translation: CASSPQDRGEQYF.

V and J are TRBV6-5 and TRBJ2-3; D gene uncertain. Germline V gene data show CDR1 as MNHEY and CDR2 as SVGAGI. The CDR3 has 15 residues. Trimming removed 2 bases at V and 3 bases at J, with 12 bases between. CDR3 sequence (DNA): TGTGCCAGCAGTTACACTCGAATCAGTACAGATACGCAGTATTTT. Amino acids: CASSYTRISTDTQYF.